This T cell receptor beta chain was captured in a study of T cell repertoires in cytomegalovirus infection (dated by TCRdb to about 2019). About the full investigation: The peptide stimulations were aimed at well-studied HLA-B-restricted epitopes as well as recently identified HLA-C-restricted CMV epitopes, whose presentation resists viral immunomodulation. The HLA type of each donor mattered for the analysis, because public TCR beta signatures pointed to carriage of CMV infection along with the matching HLA type.

Taken from the germline V gene, the CDR1 and CDR2 loops are SGHRS and YFSETQ. Including cysteine and phenylalanine, the CDR3 has 13 amino acids. The retained sequence is limited to the CDR3, 39 bases, with the frame set at the first base. On the study overall, not on this receptor specifically: The ex vivo response was dominated by HLA-C-restricted CMV-specific TCR beta clonotypes, and the single most frequent clonotype in two of eight donors was supplied by these HLA-C-restricted clonotypes. In both this cohort and an independent cohort of some 350 donors, the cumulative frequency of public TCR beta family members distinguished carriers of CMV infection plus the relevant HLA type.

Note on this clonotype: Its target antigen remains unknown. Germline and junction disagree at one end, which may indicate a read error.

What the treatment or condition label conveys for this sample: in vitro stimulation with specific CMV peptide epitopes to enrich CMV-specific T cells. The sample was run on an Illumina HiSeq 1500. TCRdb's own reprocessing of the public reads used fastp at Q25 and MiXCR and kept productive beta chains. Every entry covers one CDR3 protein and lists the most common genes and DNA from its rows. The sample profile shows 750,000 to 900,000 distinct CDR3 sequences; 25% to 35% of them were found once. The biggest ten clones account for around 12% of the sample. The chain couples TRBV5-1 to TRBJ1-1; no D segment can be confidently identified. This sequence originates from a human donor in good health (CMV status not recorded). Some clones in this sample may be carry-over from other donors' samples. Specimen: cultured CD8+ T cells from PBMCs, collected from culture after CMV antigen stimulation. The CDR3 protein sequence reads: CATSDGSSTEAFF. The nucleotide sequence reads TGCGCCACCAGCGACGGGAGTAGCACTGAAGCTTTCTTT.